The present T cell receptor beta chain was sequenced within a study of shared clonotypes between healthy human individuals. Study-level points and caveats: Read depth was anticipated to influence clonotype sharing among donors.

Measured with immunoSEQ multiplex PCR; TCRdb has only the in-frame clones, and not every one. The data show some 2,500,000 clones, with under 95% seen just once and about 0.36% held by the top ten. Deletions cut 6 bases from V and 0 bases from J, with 9 bases between. This CDR3 has 14 residues. Germline values: CDR1 SEHNR, CDR2 FQNEAQ (reference sequence). Details on this clone: Its antigen is unidentified.

The chain employs TRBV7-9 and TRBJ2-1, with a tentative D call TRBD1 (6 bases). This TCR was recovered from a man aged 18 to 30 in good health. Some clones in this sample may be carry-over from other donors' samples. Sequenced: naive CD4+ T cells from PBMCs. Subset reported: CD45RA+ positively selected. CDR3 coding DNA: TGTGCCAGCAGAGACAGGAACTCCTACAATGAGCAGTTCTTC. Amino acid sequence: CASRDRNSYNEQFF.